This TCR beta chain was found in a study of post-analysis software for immune sequencing data. At the level of the study: Some patients lacked subtype; others had relapsing-remitting, secondary progressive or progressive-relapsing disease. Whole-study results and caveats: When compared against controls, multiple sclerosis patients showed significantly lower normalized Chao1 diversity.

The TCR beta cDNA libraries contained unique molecular identifiers. TCRdb reprocessed the PCR reads via MiXCR and lists one record per CDR3 protein. The sample includes 650,000 to 900,000 distinct CDR3 sequences, approximately 44% of them seen just once. In the case of this clonotype: Its matching antigen is unknown.

The TCR originated in a girl aged 5-17 years with multiple sclerosis. The sequencing input was blood.

The CDR3 DNA reads as TGCAGTGCTTATTTTAGGGCTCAAGAGACCCAGTACTTC. Translation: CSAYFRAQETQYF. The rearrangement joins TRBV20-1 to TRBJ2-5; D ambiguous. Deletions cut 5 bases from V and 2 bases from J, with 12 bases between. CDR1 is DFQATT and CDR2 is SNEGSKA in the germline V gene (reference sequence). The CDR3 runs 13 residues.